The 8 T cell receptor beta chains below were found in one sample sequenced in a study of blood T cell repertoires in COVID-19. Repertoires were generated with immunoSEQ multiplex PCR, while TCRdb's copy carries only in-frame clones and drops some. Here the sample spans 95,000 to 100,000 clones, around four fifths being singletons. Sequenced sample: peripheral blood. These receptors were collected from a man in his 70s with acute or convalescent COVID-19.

CDR3 in amino acids: CAWSKLPLGTGSGYTF. The CDR3 bases are TGTGCCTGGAGTAAACTCCCTCTCGGGACAGGGTCTGGCTACACCTTC. The chain recombines TRBV30 with TRBJ1-2; 9 nucleotides match TRBD1. The length of the CDR3 is 16 residues. Trimming removed 2 bases from V and 7 bases from J; junction bases left unmatched: 14. Germline CDR1 GTSNPN, CDR2 SVGIG (reference sequence). Full variable domain (outside the CDR3, taken from reference TRBV30 and TRBJ1-2): SQTIHQWPATLVQPVGSPLSLECTVEGTSNPNLYWYRQAAGRGLQLLFYSVGIGQISSEVPQNLSASRPQDRQFILSSKKLLLSDSGFYLCAWSKLPLGTGSGYTFGSGTRLTVV.

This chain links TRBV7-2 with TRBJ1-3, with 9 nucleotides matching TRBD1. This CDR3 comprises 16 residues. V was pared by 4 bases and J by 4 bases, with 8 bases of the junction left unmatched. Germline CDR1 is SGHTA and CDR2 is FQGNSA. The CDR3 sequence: CASSSYSGTGGNTIYF. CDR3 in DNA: TGTGCCAGCAGCTCTTATTCCGGGACAGGGGGAAACACCATATATTTT.

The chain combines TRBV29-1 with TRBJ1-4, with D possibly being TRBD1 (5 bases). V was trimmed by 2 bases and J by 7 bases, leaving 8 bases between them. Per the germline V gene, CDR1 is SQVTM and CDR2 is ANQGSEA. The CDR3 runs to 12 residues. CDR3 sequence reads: CSVERQGEKLFF. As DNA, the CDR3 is TGCAGCGTTGAAAGGCAGGGTGAAAAACTGTTTTTT.

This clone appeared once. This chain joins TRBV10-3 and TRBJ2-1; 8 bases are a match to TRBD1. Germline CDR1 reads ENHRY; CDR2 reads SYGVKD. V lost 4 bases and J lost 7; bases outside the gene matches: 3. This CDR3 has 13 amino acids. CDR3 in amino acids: CAISVQGANEQFF. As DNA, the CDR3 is TGTGCCATCAGTGTGCAGGGGGCGAATGAGCAGTTCTTC.

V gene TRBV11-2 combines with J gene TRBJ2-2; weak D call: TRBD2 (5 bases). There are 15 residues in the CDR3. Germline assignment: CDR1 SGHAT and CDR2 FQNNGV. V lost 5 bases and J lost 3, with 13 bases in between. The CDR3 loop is CASSSLTGYTGELFF. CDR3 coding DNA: TGTGCCAGCAGCAGCCTGACGGGGTACACCGGGGAGCTGTTTTTT.

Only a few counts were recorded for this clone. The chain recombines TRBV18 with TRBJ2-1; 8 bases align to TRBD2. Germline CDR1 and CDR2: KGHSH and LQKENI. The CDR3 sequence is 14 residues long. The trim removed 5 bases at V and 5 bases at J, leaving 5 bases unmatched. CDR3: CASSSLAGNNEQFF. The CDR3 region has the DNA TGTGCCAGCTCATCCCTAGCGGGTAACAATGAGCAGTTCTTC. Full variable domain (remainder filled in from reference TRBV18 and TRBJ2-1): NAGVMQNPRHLVRRRGQEARLRCSPMKGHSHVYWYRQLPEEGLKFMVYLQKENIIDESGMPKERFSAEFPKEGPSILRIQQVVRGDSAAYFCASSSLAGNNEQFFGPGTRLTVL.

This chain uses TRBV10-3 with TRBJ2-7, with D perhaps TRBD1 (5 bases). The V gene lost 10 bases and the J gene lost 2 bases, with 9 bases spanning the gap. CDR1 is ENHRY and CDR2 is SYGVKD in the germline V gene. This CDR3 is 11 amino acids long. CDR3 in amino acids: CATQGTYEQYF. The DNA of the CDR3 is TGTGCCACTCAGGGTACCTACGAGCAGTACTTC.

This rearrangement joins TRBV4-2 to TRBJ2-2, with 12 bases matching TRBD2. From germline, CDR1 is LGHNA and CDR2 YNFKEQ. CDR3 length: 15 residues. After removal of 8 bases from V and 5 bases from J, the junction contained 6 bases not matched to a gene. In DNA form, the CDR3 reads TGTGCCAGCGGTACCGGGACTAGCGGGACCGGGGAGCTGTTTTTT. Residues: CASGTGTSGTGELFF.